This T cell receptor beta chain came from a study of blood T cell repertoires in COVID-19. Study-wide background: From T cells, B-cell-depleted T cells, or PBMCs came the material, which was cDNA or gDNA.

This table comes from immunoSEQ multiplex PCR, and its TCRdb copy is limited to in-frame clones, with some not included. The data show some 260,000 clones, 70% to 90% seen once. This CDR3 is 14 amino acids long. The germline V and J ends were trimmed by 0 bases and 6 bases, with 10 bases remaining between them. Per the germline V gene, CDR1 is SGHRS and CDR2 is YFSETQ. V is TRBV5-1 and J is TRBJ2-1, with D hard to call. The sequence derives from a human donor in a cohort sampled during active COVID-19. The sample comprised peripheral blood. The CDR3 reads CASSLAGSSNEQFF. CDR3 in DNA: TGCGCCAGCAGCTTGGCCGGTAGCTCCAATGAGCAGTTCTTC.